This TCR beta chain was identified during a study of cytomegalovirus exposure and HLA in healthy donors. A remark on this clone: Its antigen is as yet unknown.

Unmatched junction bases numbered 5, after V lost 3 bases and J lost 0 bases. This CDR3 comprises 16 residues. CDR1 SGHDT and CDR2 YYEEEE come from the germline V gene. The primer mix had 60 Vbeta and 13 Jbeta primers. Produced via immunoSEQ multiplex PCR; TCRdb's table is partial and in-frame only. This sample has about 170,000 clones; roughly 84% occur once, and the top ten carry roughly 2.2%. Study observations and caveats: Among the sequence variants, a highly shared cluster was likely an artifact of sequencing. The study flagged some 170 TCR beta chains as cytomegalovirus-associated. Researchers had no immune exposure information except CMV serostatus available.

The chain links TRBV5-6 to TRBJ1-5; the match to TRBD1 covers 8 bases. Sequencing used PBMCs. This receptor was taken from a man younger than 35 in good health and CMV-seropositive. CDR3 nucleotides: TGTGCCAGCAGCTGGCAGGGGGCGACTAGCAATCAGCCCCAGCATTTT. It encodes CASSWQGATSNQPQHF.